This T cell receptor beta chain was captured by sequencing in a study of blood T cell repertoires in COVID-19. Study as a whole: COVID-19 samples, acute and convalescent, were from the United States, Italy and Spain. Nucleic acid was either cDNA or gDNA, and it came from T cells, B-cell-depleted T cells, or PBMCs.

The CDR3 is made up of 15 amino acids. In germline, CDR1 is LGHDT, CDR2 YNNKEL (reference sequence). Trimming removed 4 bases from V and 4 bases from J; junction bases left unmatched: 8. The authors' processing: Scientists estimated how many nucleated cells there were by amplifying reference gene primers. Generated by immunoSEQ multiplex PCR, the TCRdb table keeps only in-frame clones and is missing some. The D gene and trimming were derived from the DNA, and the V and J assignments and clone size from that table. Among over 60,000 clones listed, 75% to 90% were seen once. This sequence originates from a human donor in a cohort sampled during active COVID-19. The sequenced sample consisted of peripheral blood. V gene TRBV3-1 (or the pseudogene TRBV3-2) combines with J gene TRBJ1-2; TRBD1 matches at 8 bases. This chain's CDR3 is CASSPRTGPGYGYTF. CDR3 bases: TGTGCCAGCAGCCCCCGGACAGGGCCAGGCTATGGCTACACCTTC.